A single sample is the source of the 26 T cell receptor beta chains below, sequenced in a study of tumor-infiltrating lymphocytes in primary liver carcinoma. The approximately 17-32 mg bulk tissue piece was not sorted before simultaneous RNA and DNA extraction. Reverse transcription of roughly 480 ng total RNA with a constant-region primer produced TCR beta cDNA. The TCR beta library was amplified through three nested multiplex PCR rounds in a modified ARM-PCR procedure. Each of the first two PCR rounds ran 9 to 11 cycles with TRBV1-TRBV30 forward and C-beta reverse primers. MiXCR, run by TCRdb on the multiplex PCR reads, gives a single entry per CDR3 protein. The sample has 95,000 to 150,000 distinct CDR3 sequences, 55% to 75% seen once. Sequenced: liver tumor tissue from sampling region 1. Subset noted: tumor region T1, superior pole. The receptors here all came from an older woman with primary liver carcinoma and hepatitis B virus infection.

On this clonotype: Since a much larger clone is just one base distant, this may be a read error. The J gene is TRBJ2-5, the V gene TRBV13; D may be TRBD1 (6 bases). The CDR3 loop spans 14 amino acids. CDR1 is PRHDT, CDR2 FYEKMQ, per germline (reference sequence). The CDR3 bases are TGTGCCAGCAGTGGTCCAGGGGCTCTAGAGGCCCAGTACTTC. Protein product: CASSGPGALEAQYF.

In the case of this clonotype: A read error may be the cause here, since a much bigger clone is one base away. V is TRBV10-3 and J is TRBJ1-6; no reliable D call. This CDR3 comprises 12 residues. Trimming cost V 2 bases and J 11 bases, with 7 bases left between them. Looked up from germline, CDR1 is ENHRY and CDR2 is SYGVKD. The CDR3 DNA sequence: TGTGCCATCAGTGAGGGGAATCCACCCCTCCACTTT. It yields the protein CAISEGNPPLHF.

In its sample, this clonotype was seen a few times. This chain uses TRBV7-9 with TRBJ1-5; D ambiguous. Per germline, CDR1 SEHNR and CDR2 FQNEAQ (reference sequence). This CDR3 is built from 13 residues. V shed 5 bases and J shed 5 bases, with 10 bases lying between them. The DNA for the CDR3 is TGTGCCAGCAGCCCAGACGGATATCAGCCCCAGCATTTT. Translated, it gives CASSPDGYQPQHF.

Notes on this clonotype: This likely comes from a read error, as the CDR3 has no conserved phenylalanine or tryptophan at its end. CDR3 region: CASSLDVPGLASRNAYDQYY. CDR3 in DNA: TGTGCCAGCAGCTTAGACGTCCCGGGACTAGCGTCTCGAAACGCCTACGATCAGTACTAC. The V and J genes are TRBV11-2 and TRBJ2-7; 10 positions match TRBD2. CDR1 SGHAT and CDR2 FQNNGV come from the germline V gene. CDR3 length: 20 residues.

J is TRBJ1-1 and V is TRBV11-3; D not resolved. Trimming removed 10 bases from V and 1 base from J, with 22 bases in between. CDR1 is SGHNT and CDR2 is YENEEA in the germline V gene. The CDR3 runs to 16 residues. The CDR3 reads CANSLVGEYWNTEAFF. In nucleotides, the CDR3 is TGTGCCAATAGCTTAGTCGGGGAATACTGGAACACTGAAGCTTTCTTT.

In regard to this clonotype: Just one base apart from a much larger clone, this may be a read error. J is TRBJ2-7 and V is TRBV6-1; 9 bases fit TRBD1. Germline V lookup: CDR1 MNHNS, CDR2 SASEGT. The CDR3 has 13 amino acids. Germline trimming cut 6 bases from V and 5 bases from J; bases unmatched to any gene: 5. The CDR3, as DNA: TGTGCCAGCAGCCAGGGACAGGGCCACGAGCAGTACTTC. Protein sequence: CASSQGQGHEQYF.

With regard to this clonotype: This may arise from a read error, as a much more abundant clone is one base away. V gene TRBV4-2 combines with J gene TRBJ2-3, with D unclear. V dropped 6 bases and J dropped 3 bases, with 13 bases sitting between them. The CDR3 runs to 14 residues. Germline V lookup: CDR1 LGHNA, CDR2 YNFKEQ. CDR3 in amino acids: CASSVSRETDTQYF. For the CDR3, the DNA is TGTGCCAGCAGTGTCAGTCGCGAGACAGATACGCAGTATTTT.

V usage is TRBV6-5 and J usage is TRBJ2-1; 9 bases align to TRBD1. Germline V gene data show CDR1 as MNHEY and CDR2 as SVGAGI. The CDR3 has 12 residues. J was trimmed by 13 bases and V by 8 bases; bases with no gene match: 9. DNA for the CDR3: TGTGCCAGCGGGGACAGGGCGAATGGACAGTTCTTC. It is translated as CASGDRANGQFF.

The genes are TRBV5-6 and TRBJ2-5, with no clear D. The CDR3 is 14 residues long. V lost 0 bases and J lost 1, with 7 bases in between. CDR1 and CDR2 (germline): SGHDT, YYEEEE. CDR3 region: CASSLVSSQETQYF. DNA of the CDR3: TGTGCCAGCAGCTTGGTGTCGTCCCAAGAGACCCAGTACTTC.

Worth noting for this clonotype: Sequence at one end of the junction differs from germline and may be a read error. The J gene is TRBJ2-3, the V gene TRBV11-2, with D possibly TRBD1 on 5 matching bases. This CDR3 has 16 residues. Germline lookup yields CDR1 SGHAT and CDR2 FQNNGV. The CDR3 DNA sequence: TGTACCAGCAGCCTCACGACAGTTGGTGGGGCAGATACGCAATATTTT. This gives the protein CTSSLTTVGGADTQYF.

Note on this clonotype: This CDR3 fails to terminate in the conserved phenylalanine or tryptophan, so it likely reflects a read error. The DNA is omitted, as the CDR3 cannot be located on it reliably, and the CDR3 follows TCRdb's listing. The chain carries TRBV14 and TRBJ2-3; TRBD2 reflects the table's D call only, with no check against the DNA. Germline loops: CDR1 SGHDN, CDR2 FVKESK. With termini counted, the CDR3 has 15 amino acids. The CDR3 region is CASRQTGRRTDTHYL.

Note on this clonotype: A read error is possible here, since a much larger clone lies one base away. The J gene is TRBJ2-5, the V gene TRBV12-3 or TRBV12-4, with D unclear. The CDR3 extends over 11 amino acids. The CDR3 DNA reads TGTGTCAGCGCCCGTCAAGAGACCCAGTACTTC. Translated: CVSARQETQYF.

This clonotype was seen a single time. One end of the junction varies from germline; a read error may be responsible. The genes are TRBV11-2 and TRBJ2-3; D is unresolved. Per germline, CDR1 SGHAT and CDR2 FQNNGV. This CDR3 spans 15 amino acids. CDR3 sequence reads: CASSLRAMGTYTQYF. CDR3 nucleotides: TGTGCCAGCAGCTTAAGAGCTATGGGCACATATACGCAGTATTTT.

This clonotype was counted between two and nine times. The rearrangement joins TRBV6-6 to TRBJ2-2; TRBD2 is a possible D gene (6 bases). V was shortened by 5 bases and J by 9 bases, with 16 bases between the two germline ends. The CDR3 has 14 amino acids. Germline V gives CDR1 MNHNY, CDR2 SVGAGI (reference sequence). The CDR3 region is CASSPSGLSWELFF. For the CDR3, the DNA is TGTGCCAGCAGTCCCTCGGGACTCTCCTGGGAGCTGTTTTTT.

Remarks on this clonotype: A much bigger clone sits one base away, suggesting this may be a read error. The rearrangement joins TRBV10-3 to TRBJ1-2; 7 nucleotides match TRBD1. This CDR3 has 14 residues. CDR1 and CDR2 from the germline V gene are ENHRY and SYGVKD. V was pared by 10 bases and J by 2 bases, with 10 bases of the junction left unmatched. CDR3 sequence (DNA): TGTGCCACCCACCCGGAACAGGGGAACTATGGCTACACCTTC. It is translated as CATHPEQGNYGYTF.

With regard to this clonotype: A read error is likely, as this CDR3 ends without the conserved phenylalanine or tryptophan. This chain connects TRBV29-1 to TRBJ2-2, with D possibly being TRBD1 (6 bases). The V end lost 5 bases, the J end lost 4 bases, and 14 bases lay between the germline ends. CDR1 SQVTM and CDR2 ANQGSEA come from the germline V gene. This CDR3 has 14 residues. For the CDR3, the DNA is TGCAGCGTTCGATCAGGGGTGAGCACCGGGGAGCTGTTTTCT. Residues: CSVRSGVSTGELFS.

In this sample, this clonotype turned up a few times. A read error may explain this, as a much larger clone is one base away. V gene TRBV29-1 combines with J gene TRBJ1-5, with a tentative D call TRBD2 (5 bases). TRBJ2-3 matches the DNA end more closely, so the J call is doubtful. This CDR3 has 14 amino acids. CDR1 is SQVTM, CDR2 ANQGSEA, per germline. The CDR3 nucleotides read TGCAGCGTTGGAGAGGGCTCCCTCGATCAGCCCCAGTATTTT. Its translation: CSVGEGSLDQPQYF.

On this clonotype: This could be a read error, since a much larger clone is one nucleotide away. The J gene is TRBJ2-1, the V gene TRBV29-1, with 8 bases fitting TRBD1. The germline V gene encodes CDR1 SQVTM and CDR2 ANQGSEA. J gave up 7 bases and V 7 bases, and 12 bases lay outside the gene matches. The CDR3 contains 14 residues. CDR3 bases: TGCAGCGCCGGACAGGGCCTTAATCAAAATGAGCAGTTCTTC. It yields the protein CSAGQGLNQNEQFF.

With respect to this clonotype: A much bigger clone sits one base away, suggesting this may be a read error. The CDR3 reads CARSSRLTDHEQYF. CDR3 sequence (DNA): TGTGCCAGGAGTTCCCGGTTGACGGACCACGAGCAGTACTTC. The chain combines TRBV6-5 with TRBJ2-7; no reliable D call. This CDR3 region has 14 residues. CDR1 MNHEY and CDR2 SVGAGI come from the germline V gene.

This clonotype was seen more than once but under ten times. The V call is TRBV7-9, the J call TRBJ1-1; D might be TRBD1 (6 bases). Germline V lookup: CDR1 SEHNR, CDR2 FQNEAQ (reference sequence). V was cut by 5 bases and J by 7 bases, with 14 bases left in between. The CDR3 covers 13 residues. CDR3 protein: CASSLGLQGEAFF. For the CDR3, the DNA is TGTGCCAGCAGCCTAGGGTTACAGGGTGAAGCTTTCTTT.

In this sample, this clonotype turned up a few times. The chain employs TRBV10-3 and TRBJ2-3, with 10 positions matching TRBD1. CDR3 length: 14 residues. Germline V gene sequence: CDR1 ENHRY, CDR2 SYGVKD. With 6 bases clipped from V and 4 bases from J, the junction kept 4 bases outside the gene matches. CDR3 DNA: TGTGCCATCAGCGCCGGGACAGGGGCAGATACGCAGTATTTT. Residues: CAISAGTGADTQYF.

In its sample, this clonotype was seen many times. The chain combines TRBV12-3 or TRBV12-4 with TRBJ2-2; D ambiguous. With 4 bases removed from V and 9 bases from J, the gap between germline ends came to 6 bases. This CDR3 contains 11 residues. The CDR3, as DNA: TGTGCCAGCAGTTCCGACCGGGAGCTGTTTTTT. Its translation: CASSSDRELFF.

Remarks on this clonotype: Since no conserved phenylalanine or tryptophan closes the CDR3, a read error is the likely cause. The chain carries TRBV11-2 and TRBJ2-7; 8 nucleotides match TRBD2. The length of the CDR3 is 13 residues. Germline CDR1 reads SGHAT; CDR2 reads FQNNGV. Here the CDR3 reads CASSLTSGSEQYL. The CDR3 DNA sequence: TGTGCCAGTAGCTTAACTAGCGGTAGCGAGCAGTACTTG.

This clonotype has at least ten counts. The V call is TRBV11-3, the J call TRBJ2-1; tentatively, D is TRBD2 (6 bases). With 5 bases removed from V and 1 base from J, the gap between germline ends came to 15 bases. In germline, CDR1 is SGHNT, CDR2 YENEEA. The CDR3 extends over 16 amino acids. The CDR3 loop reads CASSPIAALSYNEQFF. CDR3 bases: TGTGCCAGCAGCCCGATAGCGGCCCTTTCCTACAATGAGCAGTTCTTC. The variable domain in full, with the rest retrieved from reference TRBV11-3 and TRBJ2-1, is EAGVVQSPRYKIIEKKQPVAFWCNPISGHNTLYWYLQNLGQGPELLIRYENEEAVDDSQLPKDRFSAERLKGVDSTLKIQPAELGDSAVYLCASSPIAALSYNEQFFGPGTRLTVL.

V and J are TRBV6-6 and TRBJ2-5; a weak D match, TRBD2 (6 bases). Germline V gene data show CDR1 as MNHNY and CDR2 as SVGAGI (reference sequence). The CDR3 spans 14 residues. V lost 8 bases to trimming and J lost 7 bases, with 20 bases between them. CDR3 amino acids: CASSGQAQGGTQYF. CDR3 coding DNA: TGTGCCAGCTCGGGCCAGGCTCAGGGAGGGACCCAGTACTTC.

Only one count was recorded for this clonotype. Its ends do not fully match the called genes, so a read error is possible. The CDR3 nucleotides are TGTGCCAGCAGTCACCCTGGCAACCCTGGAAAAACCATATATTTT. Its translation: CASSHPGNPGKTIYF. J is TRBJ1-3 and V is TRBV11-3; D uncertain. The CDR3 length is 15 residues. Germline V lookup: CDR1 SGHNT, CDR2 YENEEA.